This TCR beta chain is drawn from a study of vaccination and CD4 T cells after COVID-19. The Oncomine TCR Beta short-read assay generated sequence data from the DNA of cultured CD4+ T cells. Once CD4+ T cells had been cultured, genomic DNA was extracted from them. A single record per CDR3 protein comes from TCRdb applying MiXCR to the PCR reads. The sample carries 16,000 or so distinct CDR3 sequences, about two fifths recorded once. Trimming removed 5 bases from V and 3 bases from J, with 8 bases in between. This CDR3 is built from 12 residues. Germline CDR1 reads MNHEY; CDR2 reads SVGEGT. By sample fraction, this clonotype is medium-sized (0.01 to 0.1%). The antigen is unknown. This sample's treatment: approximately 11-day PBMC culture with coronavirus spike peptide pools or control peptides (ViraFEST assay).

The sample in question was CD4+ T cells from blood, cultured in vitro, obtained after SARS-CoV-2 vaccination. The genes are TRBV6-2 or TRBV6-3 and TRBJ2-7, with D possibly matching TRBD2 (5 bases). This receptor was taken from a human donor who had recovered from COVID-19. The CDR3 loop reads CASSKLVYEQYF. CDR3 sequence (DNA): TGTGCCAGCAGTAAACTAGTCTACGAGCAGTACTTC.